This TCR beta chain originates from a study of T-cell reconstitution after alpha-beta-depleted transplantation in children. The authors prepared the TCRbeta library with unique molecular identifiers. In TCRdb, the PCR reads were re-called with MiXCR into one record per CDR3 protein. The sample records 350,000 to 450,000 distinct CDR3 sequences, roughly 20% being singletons. This TCR derives from a human donor who donated a stem cell graft to a child with acute myeloid leukemia. Specimen: PBMCs from the stem cell graft donor, collected from the stem cell graft.

The CDR3 region is CATAPLRLGNTIYF. DNA for the CDR3: TGTGCCACCGCACCGCTTAGGCTCGGAAACACCATATATTTT. The chain combines TRBV12-3 or TRBV12-4 with TRBJ1-3; unclear D gene. The CDR3 contains 14 residues. Trimming shortened V by 10 bases and J by 4 bases, and 17 bases separated the two germline ends.